One sample yielded the 20 T cell receptor beta chains listed below, sequenced in a study of T cells in Graves' hyperthyroidism and ophthalmopathy. It was RNA transcripts that yielded the amplified TCR beta CDR3 regions. First-round RT-PCR targeting the TCR CDR3 was performed with the HTBI primer set. MiXCR was run by TCRdb on the multiplex PCR reads, yielding one entry per CDR3 protein. The sample includes about 420,000 distinct CDR3 sequences, 15% to 18% of them seen just once. The specimen was blood. The source of these receptors is a young woman with Graves' hyperthyroidism.

This clonotype was recorded at least ten times. The chain links TRBV4-1 to TRBJ1-4, with 9 bases that match TRBD1. There are 16 residues in the CDR3. The V gene's germline CDR1 is MGHRA and CDR2 YSYEKL. V lost 4 bases to trimming and J lost 5 bases; unmatched junction nucleotides: 8. This CDR3 reads CASSLAGQGGNEKLFF. Written as DNA, the CDR3 is TGCGCCAGCAGCCTCGCGGGACAGGGAGGAAATGAAAAACTGTTTTTT.

In its sample, this clonotype was seen many times. The gene calls are TRBV12-5 and TRBJ2-2; D is ambiguous. CDR3 length: 16 residues. The germline V and J ends were trimmed by 5 bases and 3 bases, with 16 bases remaining between them. Looked up from germline, CDR1 is LGHNT and CDR2 is FRNRAP. The CDR3 nucleotides are TGTGCTAGTGGTCACCGACGAAATGAGGACACCGGGGAGCTGTTTTTT. Translation: CASGHRRNEDTGELFF.

V usage is TRBV6-2 or TRBV6-3 and J usage is TRBJ2-5; D is perhaps TRBD1 or TRBD2 (5 bases each). The CDR3 has 14 amino acids. Trimming removed 2 bases from V and 7 bases from J, with 14 bases in between. Germline V gives CDR1 MNHEY, CDR2 SVGEGT. The chain's CDR3 is CASSYGGLSGTQYF. DNA for the CDR3: TGTGCCAGCAGTTACGGGGGTCTCTCCGGGACCCAGTACTTC.

This clonotype has only a few counts. This chain connects TRBV6-1 to TRBJ2-2, with TRBD2 identical over 10 bases. The trim removed 5 bases at V and 0 bases at J, leaving 6 bases unmatched. The CDR3 has 17 residues. Germline V lookup: CDR1 MNHNS, CDR2 SASEGT. CDR3 in DNA: TGTGCCAGCAGTAAAGTCACTAGCGGGGCGAACACCGGGGAGCTGTTTTTT. This gives the protein CASSKVTSGANTGELFF.

This clonotype was counted once. The chain recombines TRBV5-1 with TRBJ2-5; D may correspond to TRBD1 or TRBD2 (6 bases each). The CDR3 is 15 residues long. Germline V lookup: CDR1 SGHRS, CDR2 YFSETQ. Trimming cost V 4 bases and J 5 bases, with 18 bases left between them. The CDR3 protein is CASSPLGGGGETQYF. The CDR3 nucleotides are TGCGCCAGCAGCCCGCTAGGGGGAGGCGGGGAGACCCAGTACTTC.

The rearrangement joins TRBV7-2 to TRBJ2-3, with 11 bases that match TRBD2. The CDR3 loop spans 19 amino acids. The germline gives CDR1 SGHTA, CDR2 FQGNSA. V trimming: 5 bases; J trimming: 6 bases; junction bases outside the gene matches: 19. The CDR3 nucleotides read TGTGCCAGCAGCGCAAGCTTTATACTAGCGGGAGTAGGGGACGATACGCAGTATTTT. This sequence encodes CASSASFILAGVGDDTQYF.

This clonotype was recorded once. The rearrangement joins TRBV27 to TRBJ1-1, with 8 nucleotides matching TRBD1. V gave up 7 bases and J gave up 1 base; unmatched junction bases: 5. Germline V CDR1 and CDR2: MNHEY, SMNVEV (reference sequence). CDR3 size: 14 residues. The CDR3 DNA follows: TGTGCCAGCACCCTCAGGGGGCGGAACACTGAAGCTTTCTTT. Translation gives CASTLRGRNTEAFF.

The sample holds many counts of this clonotype. V usage is TRBV27 and J usage is TRBJ2-7; D is possibly TRBD2 (6 bases). This CDR3 comprises 15 residues. Trimming stripped 2 bases from V and 2 bases from J, with 13 bases between. Germline V gene lookup returns CDR1 MNHEY and CDR2 SMNVEV (reference sequence). In nucleotides, the CDR3 is TGTGCCAGCAGTTTAAGTAGCGGTCAAGCCTACGAGCAGTACTTC. Translated, it gives CASSLSSGQAYEQYF.

Ten or more counts support this clonotype. V gene TRBV27 combines with J gene TRBJ2-6; a possible D gene is TRBD2 (6 bases). The CDR3 has 15 amino acids. V lost 7 bases and J lost 0, with 10 bases in between. CDR1 is MNHEY, CDR2 SMNVEV, per germline (reference sequence). The CDR3 coding sequence is TGTGCCAGCACCTGGGGGGTCTCTGGGGCCAACGTCCTGACTTTC. Its protein is CASTWGVSGANVLTF. The complete variable domain, with remaining parts taken from reference TRBV27 and TRBJ2-6, reads EAQVTQNPRYLITVTGKKLTVTCSQNMNHEYMSWYRQDPGLGLRQIYYSMNVEVTDKGDVPEGYKVSRKEKRNFPLILESPSPNQTSLYFCASTWGVSGANVLTFGAGSRLTVL.

The chain is built from TRBV20-1 and TRBJ2-7, with TRBD1 matching over 9 bases. The CDR3 extends over 13 amino acids. The germline gives CDR1 DFQATT, CDR2 SNEGSKA (reference sequence). V trimming: 6 bases; J trimming: 1 base; junction bases outside the gene matches: 4. The CDR3 reads CSALGTGSYEQYF. The CDR3 DNA reads TGCAGTGCCCTCGGGACAGGGTCCTACGAGCAGTACTTC.

This clonotype was counted ten times or more. One junction end disagrees with the germline gene, perhaps due to a read error. This chain connects TRBV7-7 to TRBJ2-6; TRBD2 aligns across 8 bases. The CDR3 runs 14 residues. Germline lookup yields CDR1 SSHAT and CDR2 FNYEAQ (reference sequence). As DNA, the CDR3 is TGTGCTAGCAGCTTAGCGGGGGGGGCCAACGTCCTGACTTTC. The encoded protein is CASSLAGGANVLTF. Looking up the rest from reference TRBV7-7 and TRBJ2-6 gives the full variable domain: GAGVSQSPRYKVTKRGQDVTLRCDPISSHATLYWYQQALGQGPEFLTYFNYEAQPDKSGLPSDRFSAERPEGSISTLTIQRTEQRDSAMYRCASSLAGGANVLTFGAGSRLTVL.

This clonotype was seen repeatedly, ten times or more. This chain joins TRBV7-9 and TRBJ2-7, with D possibly being TRBD2 (5 bases). The V gene lost 5 bases and the J gene lost 2 bases, with 16 bases spanning the gap. The CDR3 loop spans 15 amino acids. CDR1 is SEHNR, CDR2 FQNEAQ, per germline (reference sequence). The CDR3 spells CASSRSWGEAYEQYF. In DNA form, the CDR3 reads TGTGCCAGCAGCCGTTCTTGGGGAGAAGCCTACGAGCAGTACTTC.

The gene calls are TRBV6-1 and TRBJ2-3; possible D gene TRBD1, 5 bases. Trimming removed 6 bases from V and 3 bases from J, with 13 bases in between. The CDR3 loop spans 14 amino acids. Germline assignment: CDR1 MNHNS and CDR2 SASEGT. The CDR3 nucleotides are TGTGCCAGCAGCCCCAGGAGACAGACAGATACGCAGTATTTT. Protein sequence: CASSPRRQTDTQYF.

Notes on this clonotype: A much more abundant neighbour one base away suggests this may be a read error. The final CDR3 position lacks the conserved phenylalanine or tryptophan, pointing to a likely read error. V gene TRBV27 combines with J gene TRBJ1-5, with unresolved D. CDR1 is MNHEY and CDR2 is SMNVEV in the germline V gene (reference sequence). V was pared by 8 bases and J by 1 base, with 6 bases between. The CDR3 has 12 residues. The CDR3 bases are TGTGCCAGCGGGTACAGCAATCAGCCCCAGCATCTT. Encoded protein: CASGYSNQPQHL.

This clonotype has at least ten counts. The chain combines TRBV7-9 with TRBJ2-4, with D maybe TRBD1 (5 bases). In germline, CDR1 is SEHNR, CDR2 FQNEAQ (reference sequence). The CDR3 loop spans 16 amino acids. V dropped 5 bases and J dropped 3 bases, with 17 bases sitting between them. CDR3 loop: CASSPTATHGKNIQYF. The CDR3 DNA sequence: TGTGCCAGCAGCCCGACAGCTACTCACGGCAAAAACATTCAGTACTTC.

CDR3 DNA: TGTGCCAGCAGTTTATCAACTAGCGGGTACAATGAGCAGTTCTTC. Its protein is CASSLSTSGYNEQFF. The V gene is TRBV27, the J gene TRBJ2-1, with 9 bases matching TRBD2. From germline, CDR1 is MNHEY and CDR2 SMNVEV (reference sequence). This CDR3 region has 15 residues. The J segment lost 4 bases and the V segment lost 0 bases, leaving 1 base of the junction unmatched.

The sample holds many counts of this clonotype. The CDR3 is CASSFRQGAIQPQHF. DNA of the CDR3: TGTGCCAGCAGTTTTCGACAGGGGGCGATTCAGCCCCAGCATTTT. The chain carries TRBV28 and TRBJ1-5, with 10 nucleotides matching TRBD1. Germline V gene lookup returns CDR1 MDHEN and CDR2 SYDVKM. The CDR3 consists of 15 residues. V gave up 3 bases and J gave up 6 bases; unmatched junction bases: 5. Using reference TRBV28 and TRBJ1-5 for the parts outside the CDR3, the full variable domain is DVKVTQSSRYLVKRTGEKVFLECVQDMDHENMFWYRQDPGLGLRLIYFSYDVKMKEKGDIPEGYSVSREKKERFSLILESASTNQTSMYLCASSFRQGAIQPQHFGDGTRLSIL.

This clonotype was picked up a small number of times. This rearrangement joins TRBV19 to TRBJ2-6; D is tentatively TRBD1 or TRBD2 (5 bases each). CDR1 and CDR2 (germline): LNHDA, SQIVND (reference sequence). Trimming took off 3 bases at V and 0 bases at J, with 12 bases between the two ends. This CDR3 has 17 amino acids. The CDR3: CASSIEGRSSGANVLTF. DNA for the CDR3: TGTGCCAGTAGTATTGAGGGGCGGAGCTCTGGGGCCAACGTCCTGACTTTC.

This clonotype has ten or more counts. The J gene is TRBJ1-2, the V gene TRBV28, with D possibly matching TRBD1 (6 bases). This CDR3 contains 12 residues. The V and J ends lost 10 bases and 4 bases respectively, with 13 bases between them. Germline CDR1 is MDHEN and CDR2 is SYDVKM. As DNA, the CDR3 is TGTGCCATCCGAGGGGGGGGCTATGGCTACACCTTC. Its protein product is CAIRGGGYGYTF.

This clonotype came up many times. The genes are TRBV3-1 and TRBJ2-7; D remains ambiguous. The V gene's germline CDR1 is LGHDT and CDR2 YNNKEL (reference sequence). This CDR3 is 11 amino acids long. V lost 6 bases and J lost 5, with 8 bases in between. The CDR3 sequence: CASRGFNEQYF. In nucleotides, the CDR3 is TGTGCCAGCAGGGGATTTAACGAGCAGTACTTC.